The following is a T cell receptor (beta chain) sequence with its context. This clone was counted a single time. The specificity of this receptor is unknown. No qualities accompany the bases; no much larger clone lies one base away. The source of the sample is a study of blood T cell repertoires in COVID-19 (TCRdb year 2020). About the full investigation: The collaborator samples originated in the United States, Italy and Spain and spanned the acute and convalescent phases of COVID-19. The sample metadata nearly always contained a de-identified subject ID, COVID-19 status, age in years and sex. HLA class I and class II types, where available, came from metadata supplied by the sample provider rather than from assay-based typing. A freely available public database, intended as a resource for researchers studying the immune response to SARS-CoV-2, is where the repertoires were released. The material from the prospective study consisted of cDNA or gDNA derived from T cells, B-cell-depleted T cells, or PBMCs. Samples came from the ongoing ImmuneRACE study (first 160 participants) plus 1,254 subjects from 6 global collaborators. The dataset comprised deeply sampled blood TCRbeta repertoires from subjects exposed to, actively infected with, or recovered from COVID-19.

TCRbeta CDR3 regions were amplified from genomic DNA using the immunoSEQ Assay, a bias-controlled multiplex PCR. Concerning the study's data processing: Within the assay, amplification of reference gene primers was used to estimate how many nucleated cells each sample contained. Sequence reads were collapsed and filtered to measure the absolute abundance of every unique TCRbeta CDR3 rearrangement. For each sample, productive Simpson clonality was calculated as the square root of Simpson's diversity index over productive rearrangements. In TCRdb, the immuneACCESS table is reduced to in-frame sequences with V and J assigned. These tables do not hold every clone; where another copy was compared, an unresolved V gene accounts for under half, and the others remain unexplained. That table supplies the V and J calls and clone size; D and trimming were determined from the DNA. Recorded for this sample are about 110,000 clones; 80% to 90% of them occurred a single time. Nearly 5% of the sample is in the top ten clones.

General study outcomes and caveats: Clinical and demographic metadata were provided uncurated, with the amount varying by source and participant.

The collaborating institutions used their own protocols to collect whole blood in K2EDTA tubes. For TCRbeta analysis, collaborators shipped samples in one of three forms: frozen whole blood, isolated PBMCs, or DNA extracted from either of those sample types. The sample consisted of peripheral blood. The sequence came from a man aged 35 to 55 with active or convalescent COVID-19.

The CDR3 protein: CASSPPGGGYGYTF. In nucleotides, the sequence is TGCGCCAGCAGCCCCCCGGGGGGCGGCTATGGCTACACCTTC. The chain is encoded by TRBV5-1 joined to TRBJ1-2; possibly the D gene is TRBD1, per 6 matching bases. Looking up the germline V gene yields CDR1 SGHRS and CDR2 YFSETQ. Its CDR3 holds 14 amino acids, cysteine through phenylalanine. Only the CDR3 DNA is retained, 42 bases long and in frame from the first base. Trimming removed 4 bases from V and 4 bases from J, leaving 14 bases between the germline ends.